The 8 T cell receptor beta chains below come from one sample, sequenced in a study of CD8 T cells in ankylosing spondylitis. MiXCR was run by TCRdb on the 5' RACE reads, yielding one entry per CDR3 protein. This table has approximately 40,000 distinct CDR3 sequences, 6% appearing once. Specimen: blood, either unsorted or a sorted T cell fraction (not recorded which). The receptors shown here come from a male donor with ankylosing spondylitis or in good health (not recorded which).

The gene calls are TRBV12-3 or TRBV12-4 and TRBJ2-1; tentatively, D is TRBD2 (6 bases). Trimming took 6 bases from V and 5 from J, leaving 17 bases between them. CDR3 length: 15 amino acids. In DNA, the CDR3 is TGTGCCAGCAGCTCTACGGGAGTAAGCCACAATGAGCAGTTCTTC. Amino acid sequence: CASSSTGVSHNEQFF.

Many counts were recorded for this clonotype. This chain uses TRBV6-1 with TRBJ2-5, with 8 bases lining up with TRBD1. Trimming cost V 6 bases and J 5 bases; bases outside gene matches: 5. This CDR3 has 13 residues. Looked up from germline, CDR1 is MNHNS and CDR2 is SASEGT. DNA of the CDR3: TGTGCCAGCAGGGACAGGGTGTACGAGACCCAGTACTTC. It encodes CASRDRVYETQYF.

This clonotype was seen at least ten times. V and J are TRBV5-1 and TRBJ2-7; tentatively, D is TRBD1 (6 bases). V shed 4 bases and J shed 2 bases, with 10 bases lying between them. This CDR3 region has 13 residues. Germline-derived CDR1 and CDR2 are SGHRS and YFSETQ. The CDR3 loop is CASSGGLAYEQYF. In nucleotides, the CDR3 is TGCGCCAGCAGCGGGGGCCTTGCCTACGAGCAGTACTTC.

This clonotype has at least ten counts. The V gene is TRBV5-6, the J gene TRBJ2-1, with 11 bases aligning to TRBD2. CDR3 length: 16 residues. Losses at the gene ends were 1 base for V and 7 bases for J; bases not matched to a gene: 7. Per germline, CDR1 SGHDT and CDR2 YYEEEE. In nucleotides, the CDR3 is TGTGCCAGCAGCTTGCGGATAGCGGGGGGGCCTAATGAGCAGTTCTTC. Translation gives CASSLRIAGGPNEQFF.

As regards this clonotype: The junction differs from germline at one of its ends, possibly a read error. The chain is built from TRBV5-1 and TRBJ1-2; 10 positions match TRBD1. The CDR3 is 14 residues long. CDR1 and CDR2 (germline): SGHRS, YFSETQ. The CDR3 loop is CASRTGTGDYDYTF. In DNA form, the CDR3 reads TGCGCCAGCAGAACCGGGACAGGGGACTATGACTACACCTTC.

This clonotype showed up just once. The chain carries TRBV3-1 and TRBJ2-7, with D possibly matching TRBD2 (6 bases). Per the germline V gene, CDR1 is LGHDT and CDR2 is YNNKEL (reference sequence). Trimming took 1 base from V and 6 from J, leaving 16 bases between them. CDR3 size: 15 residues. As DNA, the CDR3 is TGTGCCAGCAGCCAAGGTTCTGGGGCCGGGGGCGAGCAGTACTTC. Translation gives CASSQGSGAGGEQYF.

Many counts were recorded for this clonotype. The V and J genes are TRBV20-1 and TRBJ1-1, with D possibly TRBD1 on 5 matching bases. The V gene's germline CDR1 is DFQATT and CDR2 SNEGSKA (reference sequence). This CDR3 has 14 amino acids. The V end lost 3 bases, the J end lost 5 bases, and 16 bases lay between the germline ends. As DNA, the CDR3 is TGCAGTGCTAGGGTGGGGCAGGGATTTACTGAAGCTTTCTTT. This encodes CSARVGQGFTEAFF.

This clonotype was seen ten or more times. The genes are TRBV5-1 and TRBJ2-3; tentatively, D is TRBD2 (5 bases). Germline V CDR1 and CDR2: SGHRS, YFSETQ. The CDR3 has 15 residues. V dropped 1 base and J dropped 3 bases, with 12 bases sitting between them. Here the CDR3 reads CASSLTGRRTDTQYF. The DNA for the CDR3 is TGCGCCAGCAGCTTGACGGGAAGAAGGACAGATACGCAGTATTTT.